This is a list of T cell receptor beta chains from one sample in a study of blood T cell repertoires in COVID-19. TCRdb's table, derived via immunoSEQ multiplex PCR, lists solely in-frame clones and lacks some. This sample yields approximately 230,000 clones, of which around 84% are seen a single time; roughly 15% belongs to the top ten. The sequencing sample was made of PBMCs or T cells enriched from blood (not recorded which). The receptors here all came from a young man who had recovered from COVID-19. Both conserved end residues are trimmed from each CDR3. Each record gives: V gene, CDR3 protein.

v_call: TRBV4-1; cdr3_aa: ASSQEQGFGSYNEQF
v_call: TRBV4-1; cdr3_aa: ASSQGGTGGVEQF
v_call: TRBV5-1; cdr3_aa: ASSPGGTGNNEQF
v_call: TRBV6-7; cdr3_aa: ASSSDFPSTDTQY
v_call: TRBV6-5; cdr3_aa: ASSYSTGVGYGYT
v_call: TRBV15; cdr3_aa: ATSVSTSGQF
v_call: TRBV5-8; cdr3_aa: ASSRTSGTYEQY
v_call: TRBV6-5; cdr3_aa: ASSYSYRGRAYEQY
v_call: TRBV12-5; cdr3_aa: ASGSRTGIYEQY
v_call: TRBV18; cdr3_aa: ASSPTGYSETQY
v_call: TRBV7-2; cdr3_aa: ASSLEGQPQH
v_call: TRBV28; cdr3_aa: ASRASGNYNEQF
v_call: TRBV7-2; cdr3_aa: ASSLNSAGPGGELF
v_call: TRBV6-4; cdr3_aa: ASSDSAGGVETQY
v_call: TRBV11-3; cdr3_aa: ASSFGRGRGTGELF
v_call: TRBV7-8; cdr3_aa: ASSLARTGAHSGRRGEQF
v_call: TRBV9; cdr3_aa: ASSARSGGDTGELF
v_call: TRBV7-9; cdr3_aa: ASSPRRGASGNTIY
v_call: TRBV7-2; cdr3_aa: ASSLEPSGSAEQY
v_call: TRBV11-3; cdr3_aa: ASRLAGGQNTQY
v_call: TRBV7-2; cdr3_aa: ASSLRAGPWGGNTGELF
v_call: TRBV6-5; cdr3_aa: ASSRSLGTGETQY
v_call: TRBV12-3/TRBV12-4; cdr3_aa: ASSLGGYQPQH
v_call: TRBV25-1; cdr3_aa: ASSEYWTGNYNEQF
v_call: TRBV10-1; cdr3_aa: ASSDRGQGEAF